The 14 T cell receptor beta chains below all came from one sample that was sequenced in a study of response to subunit inactivated influenza vaccine. TCRdb itself ran the RT-PCR reads through MiXCR, one entry per CDR3 protein. The sample records hundreds of thousands of distinct CDR3 sequences, roughly 8.2% being singletons. The sequenced sample was PBMCs from blood, obtained less than 30 months after vaccination. The receptors shown here come from a man aged 50-75 years who received an inactivated influenza vaccine.

This clonotype was found many times. J is TRBJ2-5 and V is TRBV3-1; D is perhaps TRBD1 (6 bases). Germline loops: CDR1 LGHDT, CDR2 YNNKEL (reference sequence). The germline V and J ends were trimmed by 0 bases and 4 bases, with 12 bases remaining between them. The CDR3 length is 15 residues. DNA for the CDR3: TGTGCCAGCAGCCAAGATTACAGGGCGGCAGAGACCCAGTACTTC. It is translated as CASSQDYRAAETQYF.

There are many counts of this clonotype. The rearrangement uses TRBV5-6 and TRBJ1-2; D not resolved. There are 13 residues in the CDR3. With 6 bases removed from V and 4 bases from J, the gap between germline ends came to 13 bases. Germline-derived CDR1 and CDR2 are SGHDT and YYEEEE. CDR3 residues: CASTSRRAYGYTF. CDR3 coding DNA: TGTGCCAGCACCTCACGTCGGGCCTATGGCTACACCTTC.

This rearrangement joins TRBV12-3 or TRBV12-4 to TRBJ2-4, with 10 bases fitting TRBD2. J lost 3 bases, V lost 6 bases, and 8 bases had no gene match. The CDR3 has 16 residues. The CDR3 DNA reads as TGTGCCAGCAGCCGAACCCTAGCGGGGGTCAAAAACATTCAGTACTTC. Its protein is CASSRTLAGVKNIQYF.

This clonotype was recorded a few times. CDR3 DNA: TGCGCCAGCAGCTTGGCTAGCGGGAGGGCCCACGGTGAGCAGTTCTTC. It encodes CASSLASGRAHGEQFF. The chain has TRBV5-1 and TRBJ2-1; TRBD2 matches at 12 bases. The CDR3 consists of 16 residues. Germline V gene data show CDR1 as SGHRS and CDR2 as YFSETQ. V lost 0 bases, J lost 9 bases, and 7 bases stayed unmatched.

This clonotype came up many times. The chain recombines TRBV7-2 with TRBJ2-2, with TRBD1 matching over 9 bases. The germline CDR1 and CDR2 sequences are SGHTA and FQGNSA. After removal of 5 bases from V and 3 bases from J, the junction contained 4 bases not matched to a gene. There are 15 residues in the CDR3. The CDR3 spells CASSAQGAYTGELFF. The CDR3 nucleotides are TGTGCCAGCAGCGCACAGGGGGCTTACACCGGGGAGCTGTTTTTT.

This clonotype came up many times. The chain is built from TRBV29-1 and TRBJ2-3; possibly TRBD1 for D (5 bases). The germline V gene has CDR1 SQVTM and CDR2 ANQGSEA. The CDR3 is 12 amino acids. V was trimmed by 6 bases and J by 7 bases, leaving 14 bases between them. CDR3 loop: CSVPLGQYTQYF. DNA for the CDR3: TGCAGCGTGCCCTTGGGGCAATATACGCAGTATTTT.

In its sample, this clonotype was seen many times. The chain employs TRBV7-2 and TRBJ2-1, with 7 bases lining up with TRBD2. The germline V gene encodes CDR1 SGHTA and CDR2 FQGNSA. With V trimmed by 5 bases and J by 7 bases, 11 bases remained unmatched. The CDR3 is 15 residues long. The CDR3 DNA follows: TGTGCCAGCAGCCGGCGGAAGGGAGGGCCTAATGAGCAGTTCTTC. Its translation: CASSRRKGGPNEQFF.

This clonotype occurred a few times. The gene calls are TRBV12-3 or TRBV12-4 and TRBJ1-2, with TRBD1 identical over 8 bases. J lost 6 bases, V lost 1 base, and 4 bases had no gene match. The CDR3 runs 14 residues. The CDR3 nucleotides read TGTGCCAGCAGTTTAGAACAGGGGGTTCATGGCTACACCTTC. Residues: CASSLEQGVHGYTF.

This chain links TRBV7-9 with TRBJ1-2, with a weak D call TRBD1 (5 bases). Deletions cut 5 bases from V and 1 base from J, with 11 bases between. CDR3 length: 14 residues. The V gene's germline CDR1 is SEHNR and CDR2 FQNEAQ (reference sequence). CDR3 bases: TGTGCCAGCAGCCGACGGGACGGTAACTATGGCTACACCTTC. As protein: CASSRRDGNYGYTF.

The sample holds a few counts of this clonotype. The chain couples TRBV6-1 to TRBJ2-3; 9 bases align to TRBD2. V dropped 8 bases and J dropped 6; count of bases not matched to a gene: 6. In germline, CDR1 is MNHNS, CDR2 SASEGT. This CDR3 spans 13 amino acids. The CDR3 is CASAGGLKDTQYF. Written as DNA, the CDR3 is TGTGCCAGCGCGGGGGGGCTAAAGGATACGCAGTATTTT.

In its sample, this clonotype was seen a few times. CDR3 nucleotide sequence: TGCAGTGCCGGGGGTATTGGAACCGGGGAGCTGTTTTTT. Residues: CSAGGIGTGELFF. The gene calls are TRBV20-1 and TRBJ2-2; tentatively, D is TRBD2 (6 bases). The germline V and J ends were trimmed by 6 bases and 5 bases, with 13 bases remaining between them. The CDR3 contains 13 residues. Looked up from germline, CDR1 is DFQATT and CDR2 is SNEGSKA (reference sequence).

This clonotype was counted between two and nine times. The chain couples TRBV3-1 to TRBJ2-7; D might be TRBD2 (6 bases). The V end was cut by 2 bases, the J end by 5 bases, with 10 bases between. The CDR3 is made up of 13 amino acids. Germline assignment: CDR1 LGHDT and CDR2 YNNKEL (reference sequence). The CDR3 spells CASSQLAKDEQYF. CDR3 coding DNA: TGTGCCAGCAGCCAACTAGCGAAAGACGAGCAGTACTTC.

Remarks on this clonotype: With a much larger clone just one base away, this may be a read error. The chain links TRBV5-5 to TRBJ2-2; tentative D call: TRBD1 (6 bases). The CDR3 has 18 residues. The germline V gene encodes CDR1 SGHKS and CDR2 YYEKEE (reference sequence). CDR3 region: CASSLGPLLTGNTRELFF. The CDR3 region has the DNA TGTGCCAGCAGCTTGGGTCCTCTGTTGACAGGAAACACCAGGGAGCTGTTTTTT.

This chain joins TRBV7-8 and TRBJ2-5, with D perhaps TRBD1 or TRBD2 (6 bases each). The CDR3 length is 16 residues. From germline, CDR1 is SGHVS and CDR2 FQNEAQ. V lost 3 bases and J lost 2, with 16 bases in between. Here the CDR3 DNA reads TGTGCCAGCAGCTTGTCGAGTGGAGGGGGACAAGAGACCCAGTACTTC. This gives the protein CASSLSSGGGQETQYF.